Reported below is one T cell receptor beta chain. Its antigen is undetermined. The record originates from a study of Ad26.COV2.S vaccination and SARS-CoV-2 variants. The overall study: In the study, Ad26.COV2.S was injected intramuscularly once, or twice 56 days apart. Study-wide findings and caveats: Non-spike TCR breadth was similar in vaccine and placebo recipients. Individuals receiving vaccine had higher spike-specific TCR breadth than placebo recipients did. Total T cell responses, in the TCR breadth and depth analyses, may have been underestimated.

Assay used: immunoSEQ multiplex PCR; TCRdb lists only in-frame clones, some missing. The sample includes about 680,000 clones, around 89% of them seen just once. Treatment described: some 19 received Ad26.COV2.S at low or high dose, single or two shots; 5 received placebo; per-sample allocation not given. Each sample was drawn 63 days after the first injection (of vaccine or placebo). Germline-derived CDR1 and CDR2 are MNHEY and SVGEGT. The CDR3 has 17 residues. The V segment lost 4 bases and the J segment 3 bases; nucleotides outside the gene matches: 7. Sequenced here: peripheral blood, sampled in a trial of Ad26.COV2.S vaccine versus placebo. The V call is TRBV6-2 or TRBV6-3, the J call TRBJ2-1, with 12 bases aligning to TRBD2. The TCR was taken from a person between 18 and 65 years old who received the Ad26.COV2.S COVID-19 vaccine or a placebo. The CDR3 nucleotides are TGTGCCAGCAGTTGGGCTAGCGGGGGGGCCTTCTACAATGAGCAGTTCTTC. As protein: CASSWASGGAFYNEQFF.